The clone carrying this T cell receptor (beta chain) was recorded a few times. Antigen: not known. Germline assignment: CDR1 LGHDT and CDR2 YNNKEL (reference sequence). The CDR3 is 18 residues long. V was pared by 3 bases and J by 0 bases, with 20 bases between. With template switching, a universal primer site was added, and the cDNA carried unique molecular identifiers. MiXCR was run by TCRdb on the 5' RACE reads, yielding one entry per CDR3 protein. The repertoire consists of roughly 1.6 million distinct CDR3 sequences, with roughly 35% occurring once and the leading ten covering more than 0.25%. The sample comes from a study of identical twins. Study results and caveats: Models underestimated TCR alpha sharing (out-of-frame) in monozygotic twins.

This sequence originates from a newborn girl in good health. The V gene is TRBV3-1, the J gene TRBJ2-5; D is uncertain. Sequenced input: cord blood. The CDR3 here is CASSQLTRGPSYQETQYF. CDR3 coding DNA: TGTGCCAGCAGCCAGCTAACACGTGGCCCCTCGTACCAAGAGACCCAGTACTTC.